Shown below are 23 T cell receptor beta chains from a single sample sequenced in a study of neoadjuvant anti-PD-1 for oral cavity cancer (dated by TCRdb to the early 2020s). Reading the label with the study, this specimen's time point is: before neoadjuvant nivolumab. The library was made by the immunoSEQ multiplex PCR assay. Sourced from immuneACCESS, this table was stored by TCRdb with only in-frame sequences that have V and J called. A share of the clones is absent; for the studies checked, an unresolved V gene accounts for under half, and the remainder has no known explanation. The sample records 50,000 to 65,000 clones, more than 60% of which are singletons. The ten largest account for 2.6% of the sample. This sample comprised PBMCs, obtained before nivolumab (anti-PD-1) treatment. These receptors were obtained from a person between 40 and 85 years old with oral cavity squamous cell carcinoma.

V usage is TRBV11-2 and J usage is TRBJ2-5; no clear D. The CDR3 contains 16 residues. V was shortened by 5 bases and J by 5 bases, with 21 bases between the two germline ends. CDR1 is SGHAT and CDR2 is FQNNGV in the germline V gene. In DNA, the CDR3 is TGTGCCAGCAGCATTACGCGTTCTAGTGGGATGGAGACCCAGTACTTC. The encoded protein is CASSITRSSGMETQYF.

The rearrangement joins TRBV7-2 to TRBJ2-1; 8 bases map to TRBD1. Germline lookup yields CDR1 SGHTA and CDR2 FQGNSA. V lost 5 bases to trimming and J lost 8 bases; unmatched junction nucleotides: 8. The CDR3 is made up of 14 amino acids. The CDR3 here is CASSLRTGQHEQFF. CDR3 in DNA: TGTGCCAGCAGCCTGAGGACAGGGCAACATGAGCAGTTCTTC.

V is TRBV19 and J is TRBJ2-5; TRBD1 agrees at 9 bases. The V gene's germline CDR1 is LNHDA and CDR2 SQIVND (reference sequence). The CDR3 consists of 16 residues. V lost 5 bases to trimming and J lost 5 bases; unmatched junction nucleotides: 12. The chain's CDR3 is CASSPQDRGELETQYF. The CDR3 nucleotides are TGTGCCAGTAGTCCTCAGGACAGGGGTGAGTTGGAGACCCAGTACTTC.

The chain combines TRBV9 with TRBJ2-7; D possibly uses TRBD1 or TRBD2 (5 bases each). Germline values: CDR1 SGDLS, CDR2 YYNGEE. V dropped 2 bases and J dropped 4 bases, with 19 bases sitting between them. This CDR3 comprises 16 residues. The CDR3 sequence: CASSVGPGGSLYEQYF. The CDR3 coding sequence is TGTGCCAGCAGCGTGGGGCCAGGTGGGAGTTTATACGAGCAGTACTTC.

The genes are TRBV5-1 and TRBJ2-3, with D possibly TRBD2 on 6 matching bases. CDR1 and CDR2 (germline): SGHRS, YFSETQ. V lost 5 bases and J 0 bases, leaving 16 bases between the germline ends. This CDR3 is built from 16 residues. The CDR3, as DNA: TGCGCCAGCAGTAGAGTACTCGGGGGTAGCACAGATACGCAGTATTTT. This sequence encodes CASSRVLGGSTDTQYF.

The V and J genes are TRBV6-5 and TRBJ1-4, with D possibly being TRBD1 (6 bases). The ends were cut back, 7 bases at V and 7 bases at J, with 16 bases in the middle. Germline values: CDR1 MNHEY, CDR2 SVGAGI. This CDR3 is built from 14 residues. The CDR3 nucleotides read TGTGCCAGCAAGTCCTACAGGGCTGGTGAAAAACTGTTTTTT. The encoded protein is CASKSYRAGEKLFF.

The chain employs TRBV5-4 and TRBJ1-3; no definite D call. The V end was cut by 4 bases, the J end by 7 bases, with 18 bases between. The CDR3 totals 15 residues. Germline CDR1 reads SGHNT; CDR2 reads YYREEE (reference sequence). CDR3 protein: CASSPGGQLGNTIYF. The DNA of the CDR3 is TGTGCCAGCAGCCCCGGAGGGCAGCTTGGCAACACCATATATTTT.

The J gene is TRBJ1-1, the V gene TRBV6-5; D remains unclear. Trimming removed 2 bases from V and 2 bases from J, with 9 bases in between. This CDR3 region has 14 residues. Germline V gene sequence: CDR1 MNHEY, CDR2 SVGAGI. CDR3 DNA sequence: TGTGCCAGCAGTTACAAAGCCATAAACACTGAAGCTTTCTTT. Its translation: CASSYKAINTEAFF.

CDR3: CASRGHDQETQYF. CDR3 nucleotide sequence: TGTGCCAGCAGGGGACACGACCAAGAGACCCAGTACTTC. The chain recombines TRBV6-1 with TRBJ2-5; tentative D call: TRBD1 (6 bases). CDR1 is MNHNS, CDR2 SASEGT, per germline. V lost 6 bases, J lost 0 bases, and 8 bases lay in between. There are 13 residues in the CDR3.

This sequence joins TRBV28 and TRBJ2-7; D ambiguous. Germline loops: CDR1 MDHEN, CDR2 SYDVKM. The CDR3 contains 12 residues. V gave up 3 bases and J gave up 4 bases, with 7 bases separating them. The CDR3 DNA reads TGTGCCAGCAGTTTGGTACAGTACGAGCAGTACTTC. It translates to CASSLVQYEQYF.

The J gene is TRBJ2-5, the V gene TRBV5-1; TRBD1 might be the D (6 bases). The CDR3 runs 15 residues. V was clipped by 4 bases and J by 2 bases, with 15 bases between them. Germline-derived CDR1 and CDR2 are SGHRS and YFSETQ. The CDR3 spells CASSRQTGQQETQYF. The CDR3 DNA reads TGCGCCAGCAGCCGCCAGACAGGCCAGCAAGAGACCCAGTACTTC.

The J gene is TRBJ2-7, the V gene TRBV6-6, with 11 positions matching TRBD2. With V trimmed by 5 bases and J by 7 bases, 4 bases remained unmatched. The CDR3 contains 13 residues. Germline values: CDR1 MNHNY, CDR2 SVGAGI (reference sequence). CDR3 amino acids: CASSRGLAAEQYF. CDR3 DNA sequence: TGTGCCAGCAGTAGGGGACTAGCGGCTGAGCAGTACTTC.

The chain recombines TRBV5-6 with TRBJ1-2; a possible D gene is TRBD1 (5 bases). CDR1 and CDR2 (germline): SGHDT, YYEEEE. V shed 4 bases and J shed 2 bases, with 15 bases lying between them. This CDR3 is 15 amino acids long. In DNA, the CDR3 is TGTGCCAGCAGCCTTGACAACCGGGGGAACTATGGCTACACCTTC. Translated: CASSLDNRGNYGYTF.

V gene TRBV5-5 combines with J gene TRBJ1-3, with D uncertain. Germline V gives CDR1 SGHKS, CDR2 YYEKEE (reference sequence). The CDR3 consists of 15 residues. V lost 1 base and J lost 1, with 9 bases in between. In DNA form, the CDR3 reads TGTGCCAGCAGCTTGTACCAATCTTCTGGAAACACCATATATTTT. Its protein product is CASSLYQSSGNTIYF.

This chain uses TRBV19 with TRBJ1-2; no definite D call. Trimming stripped 4 bases from V and 2 bases from J, with 11 bases between. The CDR3 consists of 14 residues. Germline-derived CDR1 and CDR2 are LNHDA and SQIVND (reference sequence). The chain's CDR3 is CASSRSPGNYGYTF. CDR3 sequence (DNA): TGTGCCAGTAGTAGATCCCCGGGGAACTATGGCTACACCTTC.

The J gene is TRBJ2-6, the V gene TRBV10-2; D not certain. The CDR3 covers 15 residues. Germline-derived CDR1 and CDR2 are WSHSY and SAAADI. Trimming stripped 2 bases from V and 1 base from J, with 6 bases between. The CDR3 DNA follows: TGCGCCAGCAGTGAGAGGAGATCTGGGGCCAACGTCCTGACTTTC. It is translated as CASSERRSGANVLTF.

This CDR3 is CASTFNSGTNTGELFF. The CDR3 region has the DNA TGTGCCAGCACTTTCAATAGCGGGACGAACACCGGGGAGCTGTTTTTT. The chain couples TRBV5-4 to TRBJ2-2, with 8 bases aligning to TRBD2. This CDR3 region has 16 residues. Trimming cost V 6 bases and J 0 bases; bases outside gene matches: 7. Germline CDR1 SGHNT, CDR2 YYREEE (reference sequence).

As regards this clone: This specimen includes other DNA sequences encoding the same CDR3. V gene TRBV30 combines with J gene TRBJ1-2; 9 nucleotides align to TRBD1. There are 16 residues in the CDR3. V shed 4 bases, J shed 2 bases, and the junction held 11 bases outside the gene matches. Germline CDR1 is GTSNPN and CDR2 is SVGIG (reference sequence). The CDR3, as DNA: TGTGCCTGGAAGGGGGTCGGGACAGGGACGAACTATGGCTACACCTTC. It translates to CAWKGVGTGTNYGYTF. The complete variable domain, with remaining parts taken from reference TRBV30 and TRBJ1-2, reads SQTIHQWPATLVQPVGSPLSLECTVEGTSNPNLYWYRQAAGRGLQLLFYSVGIGQISSEVPQNLSASRPQDRQFILSSKKLLLSDSGFYLCAWKGVGTGTNYGYTFGSGTRLTVV.

In its sample, this clone was seen a few times. This sequence joins TRBV6-5 and TRBJ2-7; the D is unclear. Trimming cost V 2 bases and J 4 bases, with 9 bases left between them. The CDR3 sequence is 13 residues long. Germline V gene data show CDR1 as MNHEY and CDR2 as SVGAGI. CDR3 coding DNA: TGTGCCAGCAGTTACGCGCGCGGATACGAGCAGTACTTC. Translation gives CASSYARGYEQYF.

This clone was observed once. The chain links TRBV27 to TRBJ2-1, with D possibly matching TRBD1 (5 bases). The V end lost 4 bases, the J end lost 6 bases, and 7 bases lay between the germline ends. The CDR3 spans 12 residues. Germline-derived CDR1 and CDR2 are MNHEY and SMNVEV (reference sequence). In DNA form, the CDR3 reads TGTGCCAGCAGTTCACAGGTCAATGAGCAGTTCTTC. Translation: CASSSQVNEQFF.

In this sample, this clone turned up once. CDR3 coding DNA: TGTGCCAGCGGGACGGATCCCAGCTCTGGAAACACCATATATTTT. Protein product: CASGTDPSSGNTIYF. This chain joins TRBV10-3 and TRBJ1-3, with a tentative D call TRBD1 (5 bases). The CDR3 has 15 amino acids. Trimming took 10 bases from V and 0 from J, leaving 16 bases between them. CDR1 ENHRY and CDR2 SYGVKD come from the germline V gene.

The CDR3 reads CAWSVGRGTSYEQYF. CDR3 sequence (DNA): TGTGCCTGGAGTGTAGGGCGGGGTACTTCCTACGAGCAGTACTTC. The chain links TRBV30 to TRBJ2-7, with D perhaps TRBD2 (6 bases). Trimming shortened V by 0 bases and J by 1 base, and 13 bases separated the two germline ends. From germline, CDR1 is GTSNPN and CDR2 SVGIG (reference sequence). This CDR3 spans 15 amino acids.

CDR3 residues: CASSLNYAEQFF. The CDR3 coding sequence is TGTGCCAGCAGCTTAAACTATGCTGAGCAGTTCTTC. The rearrangement joins TRBV13 to TRBJ2-1, with D unclear. In germline, CDR1 is PRHDT, CDR2 FYEKMQ (reference sequence). V lost 2 bases and J lost 9, with 8 bases in between. This CDR3 comprises 12 residues.